This paragraph covers one T cell receptor (beta chain) sequence. Participant ages covered 18 to 89 years across about 25 US areas. TCRdb's table, derived via immunoSEQ multiplex PCR, lists solely in-frame clones and lacks some. The sample shows under 450,000 clones, roughly four fifths of them seen only once. This record belongs to a study of blood T cell repertoires in COVID-19. For the study at large: The analysed material was cDNA or gDNA that came from T cells, B-cell-depleted T cells, or PBMCs.

Per the germline V gene, CDR1 is LGHNA and CDR2 is YNFKEQ. The CDR3 runs to 14 residues. The junction had 3 bases not matched to a gene; V was cut back by 3 bases and J by 4 bases. The V gene is TRBV4-2, the J gene TRBJ2-3; the match to TRBD1 covers 8 bases. The sequenced material came from PBMCs or T cells enriched from blood (not recorded which). The clonotype was recovered from a woman aged 50 to 60 who had recovered from COVID-19. The CDR3 DNA sequence: TGTGCCAGCAGCCAGGGACAGGCAGCAGATACGCAGTATTTT. Translated, it gives CASSQGQAADTQYF.